This T cell receptor (beta chain) was sequenced for a study of T cells in Graves' hyperthyroidism and ophthalmopathy. Study results and caveats: The model predicted ophthalmopathy a median around six months before onset.

Trimming at V came to 0 bases and at J to 10 bases, leaving 14 bases not matched to a gene. Germline V gene data show CDR1 as SGHRS and CDR2 as YFSETQ. The CDR3 spans 16 residues. In this sample, this clonotype turned up many times. As yet, its antigen is unknown. RNA transcripts gave rise to amplified TCR beta CDR3 regions. Using the HTBI primer set, a first-round RT-PCR was run on the TCR CDR3. TCRdb re-derived calls from the multiplex PCR reads in MiXCR, one entry per CDR3 protein. The sample lists around 300,000 distinct CDR3 sequences; about 14% were seen once. With a duration under 2 months, the hyperthyroidism was newly diagnosed in patients aged 18 to 65. Exclusions: uncontrolled infection, other autoimmune disease, pregnancy, lactation.

The chain has TRBV5-1 and TRBJ2-3; 7 bases align to TRBD2. Sample: blood. The origin of this receptor is a woman in her 30s with Graves' hyperthyroidism that later progressed to Graves' ophthalmopathy. This CDR3 reads CASSLEPGGLRGAQYF. For the CDR3, the DNA is TGCGCCAGCAGCTTGGAGCCGGGGGGACTCCGAGGGGCGCAGTATTTT.